This T cell receptor beta chain was captured by sequencing in a study of cytomegalovirus exposure and HLA in healthy donors. CDR1 is MDHEN, CDR2 SYDVKM, per germline. Trimming cost V 6 bases and J 0 bases; bases outside gene matches: 2. The CDR3 is made up of 14 amino acids. The primer mix had 60 Vbeta and 13 Jbeta primers. Measured with immunoSEQ multiplex PCR; TCRdb has only the in-frame clones, and not every one. The sample carries roughly 290,000 clones, about four fifths recorded once. Sequences were obtained from PBMCs. This receptor was identified in a girl aged 2 to 9 in good health and CMV-seronegative. The chain couples TRBV28 to TRBJ1-3; 7 bases are a match to TRBD1. CDR3 residues: CASRAGGSGNTIYF. The CDR3 DNA reads as TGTGCCAGCAGAGCAGGGGGCTCTGGAAACACCATATATTTT.